This entry lists 25 T cell receptor beta chains sequenced from one sample in a study of blood T cell repertoires in COVID-19. Data came from immunoSEQ multiplex PCR; TCRdb stores just in-frame clones and leaves some out. The table has over 250,000 clones, approximately 83% seen once; the top ten hold 13%. The sequenced sample was peripheral blood. The receptors stem from a human donor in a cohort sampled during active COVID-19.

CDR3 region: CASSLNGRNQNEQFF. The CDR3 region has the DNA TGTGCCAGCAGCTTAAATGGGAGGAACCAAAATGAGCAGTTCTTC. The V call is TRBV7-9, the J call TRBJ2-1; D is perhaps TRBD2 (6 bases). Germline values: CDR1 SEHNR, CDR2 FQNEAQ (reference sequence). CDR3 length: 15 residues. V lost 2 bases, J lost 7 bases, and 15 bases lay in between. The complete variable domain, with remaining parts taken from reference TRBV7-9 and TRBJ2-1, reads DTGVSQNPRHKITKRGQNVTFRCDPISEHNRLYWYRQTLGQGPEFLTYFQNEAQLEKSRLLSDRFSAERPKGSFSTLEIQRTEQGDSAMYLCASSLNGRNQNEQFFGPGTRLTVL.

The gene calls are TRBV12-3 or TRBV12-4 and TRBJ2-4; D is unresolved. The CDR3 has 13 residues. V was clipped by 5 bases and J by 1 base, with 6 bases between them. CDR3 region: CASSPLAKNIQYF. In DNA form, the CDR3 reads TGTGCCAGCAGTCCCCTGGCCAAAAACATTCAGTACTTC.

The CDR3 DNA reads TGCGCCAGCAGCTTGGGCCAGGGCAGGCCTGAAGCTTTCTTT. Residues: CASSLGQGRPEAFF. V gene TRBV5-1 combines with J gene TRBJ1-1; D may be TRBD1 (5 bases). Trimming stripped 0 bases from V and 6 bases from J, with 12 bases between. The germline V gene has CDR1 SGHRS and CDR2 YFSETQ. The CDR3 totals 14 residues. Variable domain in full (rest from reference TRBV5-1 and TRBJ1-1): KAGVTQTPRYLIKTRGQQVTLSCSPISGHRSVSWYQQTPGQGLQFLFEYFSETQRNKGNFPGRFSGRQFSNSRSEMNVSTLELGDSALYLCASSLGQGRPEAFFGQGTRLTVV.

The rearrangement links TRBV3-1 (or the pseudogene TRBV3-2) to TRBJ2-3, with TRBD2 matching over 7 bases. This CDR3 spans 15 amino acids. Germline values: CDR1 LGHDT, CDR2 YNNKEL (reference sequence). The V segment lost 4 bases and the J segment 4 bases; nucleotides outside the gene matches: 8. DNA for the CDR3: TGTGCCAGCAGCCGCGGGAGAGGGGCAGCAGATACGCAGTATTTT. The encoded protein is CASSRGRGAADTQYF.

This chain joins TRBV24-1 and TRBJ1-1; D is possibly TRBD1 (5 bases). The CDR3 runs 14 residues. CDR1 and CDR2 from the germline V gene are KGHDR and SFDVKD. Trimming stripped 0 bases from V and 2 bases from J, with 6 bases between. CDR3 coding DNA: TGTGCCACCAGTGATTTGCAGGGAAACACTGAAGCTTTCTTT. Amino acid sequence: CATSDLQGNTEAFF.

The V call is TRBV27, the J call TRBJ2-5; perhaps TRBD2 as D (5 bases). The CDR3 consists of 14 residues. Germline V gene lookup returns CDR1 MNHEY and CDR2 SMNVEV (reference sequence). Between the trimmed V and J ends, which lost 1 base and 5 bases, there was a span of 11 bases. CDR3 loop: CASSLLGVRETQYF. In DNA form, the CDR3 reads TGTGCCAGCAGTTTATTGGGAGTCCGGGAGACCCAGTACTTC.

The rearrangement links TRBV2 to TRBJ1-1, with D possibly matching TRBD1 (6 bases). Trimming took off 6 bases at V and 11 bases at J, with 16 bases between the two ends. Germline V gene sequence: CDR1 SNHLY, CDR2 FYNNEI. This CDR3 has 12 amino acids. The CDR3 nucleotides are TGTGCCAGCAGGGTGGGGAGGGGGGTGGCTTTCTTT. Its translation: CASRVGRGVAFF.

This rearrangement joins TRBV4-1 to TRBJ2-7; D gene unclear. Trimming stripped 0 bases from V and 7 bases from J, with 13 bases between. The CDR3 extends over 14 amino acids. Germline-derived CDR1 and CDR2 are MGHRA and YSYEKL. The CDR3 loop is CASSQDRYVMEQYF. For the CDR3, the DNA is TGCGCCAGCAGCCAAGATCGCTATGTGATGGAGCAGTACTTC.

This clone has only a few counts. The chain recombines TRBV3-1 (or the pseudogene TRBV3-2) with TRBJ2-2; possibly TRBD2 for D (5 bases). V lost 4 bases to trimming and J lost 1 base, with 10 bases between them. CDR1 and CDR2 (germline): LGHDT, YNNKEL (reference sequence). The CDR3 sequence is 15 residues long. CDR3 in amino acids: CASSPTAGNTGELFF. CDR3 nucleotides: TGTGCCAGCAGCCCCACCGCGGGGAACACCGGGGAGCTGTTTTTT.

V is TRBV19 and J is TRBJ2-2, with no clear D. This CDR3 has 13 amino acids. Germline values: CDR1 LNHDA, CDR2 SQIVND (reference sequence). V was shortened by 7 bases and J by 5 bases, with 11 bases between the two germline ends. The CDR3 DNA reads as TGTGCCAGTACCACGTATGAGACCGGGGAGCTGTTTTTT. Residues: CASTTYETGELFF.

A few counts support this clone. The chain couples TRBV29-1 to TRBJ1-1; 10 bases line up with TRBD1. Losses at the gene ends were 7 bases for V and 7 bases for J; bases not matched to a gene: 3. Germline CDR1 reads SQVTM; CDR2 reads ANQGSEA. The CDR3 has 11 amino acids. CDR3 DNA: TGCAGCGGGGGACAGGGGCTTGAAGCTTTCTTT. The encoded protein is CSGGQGLEAFF.

The rearrangement uses TRBV7-2 and TRBJ1-1, with TRBD1 matching over 11 bases. CDR1 SGHTA and CDR2 FQGNSA come from the germline V gene. CDR3 size: 15 residues. Trimming removed 5 bases from V and 7 bases from J; junction bases left unmatched: 9. DNA of the CDR3: TGTGCCAGCAGCGCCAAGGACAGGGGGCGAGGTGAAGCTTTCTTT. Translated: CASSAKDRGRGEAFF.

The J gene is TRBJ2-5, the V gene TRBV28; D gene unclear. Trimming stripped 6 bases from V and 5 bases from J, with 25 bases between. The CDR3 runs to 17 residues. From germline, CDR1 is MDHEN and CDR2 SYDVKM. CDR3: CASSKYQISPNGETQYF. The DNA of the CDR3 is TGTGCCAGCAGCAAGTACCAAATCAGCCCCAACGGGGAGACCCAGTACTTC.

This sequence joins TRBV3-1 (or the pseudogene TRBV3-2) and TRBJ2-1; 13 bases line up with TRBD2. With V trimmed by 4 bases and J by 9 bases, 6 bases remained unmatched. Germline lookup yields CDR1 LGHDT and CDR2 YNNKEL (reference sequence). The CDR3 runs to 15 residues. The CDR3 DNA reads TGTGCCAGCAGCCCTCGGACTAGCGGGAGTGGTGAGCAGTTCTTC. This translates into CASSPRTSGSGEQFF.

This clone appeared a single time. The chain joins TRBV28 to TRBJ1-6, with TRBD1 as a possible D gene (5 bases). The germline gives CDR1 MDHEN, CDR2 SYDVKM. With 6 bases removed from V and 7 bases from J, the gap between germline ends came to 19 bases. The CDR3 is 16 residues long. The DNA of the CDR3 is TGTGCCAGCAGAGAGGCCTTCGGGGGATTAAATTCACCCCTCCACTTT. Amino acid sequence: CASREAFGGLNSPLHF.

The rearrangement uses TRBV5-8 and TRBJ2-2; D gene unclear. Trimming removed 5 bases from V and 8 bases from J, with 7 bases in between. This CDR3 is built from 11 residues. Per germline, CDR1 SGHTS and CDR2 YDEGEE. This CDR3 is CASSSLGELFF. The CDR3 bases are TGTGCCAGCAGTTCCCTGGGGGAGCTGTTTTTT.

The CDR3 spells CASSLVGDEQFF. The DNA of the CDR3 is TGTGCCAGCAGCTTAGTAGGAGATGAGCAGTTCTTC. The rearrangement joins TRBV11-2 to TRBJ2-1, with D unresolved. This CDR3 region has 12 residues. The germline V gene has CDR1 SGHAT and CDR2 FQNNGV. Trimming removed 1 base from V and 8 bases from J, with 6 bases in between.

The chain carries TRBV5-1 and TRBJ2-3, with D possibly matching TRBD2 (5 bases). Germline CDR1 is SGHRS and CDR2 is YFSETQ. V was trimmed by 1 base and J by 6 bases, leaving 12 bases between them. This CDR3 spans 14 amino acids. The CDR3 reads CASSLPSPMDTQYF. The CDR3, as DNA: TGCGCCAGCAGCTTGCCTAGCCCGATGGATACGCAGTATTTT.

Only one count was recorded for this clone. Written as DNA, the CDR3 is TGTGCCAGCAGCTCCCCCCTCTACAATGAGCAGTTCTTC. It encodes CASSSPLYNEQFF. This rearrangement joins TRBV5-4 to TRBJ2-1, with no clear D. Trimming took off 3 bases at V and 3 bases at J, with 7 bases between the two ends. Germline lookup yields CDR1 SGHNT and CDR2 YYREEE (reference sequence). This CDR3 spans 13 amino acids.

The chain uses TRBV7-2 and TRBJ2-3; the D gene is possibly TRBD2 (6 bases). The CDR3 runs to 19 residues. The V and J ends lost 5 bases and 3 bases respectively, with 27 bases between them. Germline loops: CDR1 SGHTA, CDR2 FQGNSA. CDR3 sequence: CASSHPAGRGLGVTDTQYF. DNA for the CDR3: TGTGCCAGCAGCCACCCGGCGGGGCGGGGACTTGGGGTAACAGATACGCAGTATTTT.

CDR3 sequence: CASSSLGVSYEQYF. CDR3 DNA sequence: TGTGCCAGCAGCAGCCTCGGGGTGTCCTACGAGCAGTACTTC. The rearrangement uses TRBV5-5 and TRBJ2-7; a weak D match, TRBD2 (5 bases). V was clipped by 4 bases and J by 1 base, with 12 bases between them. The CDR3 is made up of 14 amino acids. Germline CDR1 is SGHKS and CDR2 is YYEKEE (reference sequence).

A few counts support this clone. At one end the junction does not follow the germline gene, possibly because of a read error. The J gene is TRBJ1-6, the V gene TRBV10-1; 7 nucleotides agree with TRBD1. Germline V lookup: CDR1 WNHNN, CDR2 SYGVQD (reference sequence). The CDR3 spans 13 residues. Here the CDR3 reads CASSESKGGFPDF. The CDR3 DNA reads as TGCGCCAGCAGTGAGTCGAAAGGGGGCTTCCCGGACTTT.

The CDR3 DNA follows: TGTGCCATCAGCAGGGGGTTGGAGACCCAGTACTTC. It is translated as CAISRGLETQYF. V and J are TRBV6-5 and TRBJ2-5; 7 positions match TRBD1. This CDR3 is 12 amino acids long. V shed 10 bases and J 5 bases; nucleotides not matched to a gene: 7. Germline values: CDR1 MNHEY, CDR2 SVGAGI.

The chain employs TRBV3-1 (or the pseudogene TRBV3-2) and TRBJ2-5; no definite D call. The germline V and J ends were trimmed by 0 bases and 6 bases, with 5 bases remaining between them. The CDR3 sequence is 12 residues long. Germline CDR1 is LGHDT and CDR2 is YNNKEL (reference sequence). In DNA, the CDR3 is TGTGCCAGCAGCCAAGAGGGCCAGACCCAGTACTTC. Its protein is CASSQEGQTQYF.

This clone was counted a single time. As DNA, the CDR3 is TGCGCCAGCAGCTTGGCAAGCGGATCTTTCTACGAGCAGTACTTC. Its protein is CASSLASGSFYEQYF. The chain recombines TRBV5-1 with TRBJ2-7; tentative D call: TRBD2 (5 bases). Germline V gene sequence: CDR1 SGHRS, CDR2 YFSETQ. V gave up 0 bases and J gave up 3 bases, with 13 bases separating them. The CDR3 covers 15 residues.